These 6 T cell receptor beta chains originate from one sample sequenced in a study of early T cells in non-severe SARS-CoV-2 infection. One entry per CDR3 protein, called by TCRdb with MiXCR from the 5' RACE reads. The data contain 56,000 or so distinct CDR3 sequences, more than 13% of them singletons. The sequencing used whole blood, collected at baseline. These receptors all stem from an adult who was a healthcare worker with PCR-confirmed SARS-CoV-2 infection or an uninfected control (not recorded which).

This clonotype was seen repeatedly, ten times or more. V is TRBV20-1 and J is TRBJ2-1; 12 bases map to TRBD2. The V segment lost 6 bases and the J segment 9 bases; nucleotides outside the gene matches: 6. Germline CDR1 reads DFQATT; CDR2 reads SNEGSKA (reference sequence). This CDR3 contains 13 residues. This chain's CDR3 is CSAPSGGGGEQFF. In DNA form, the CDR3 reads TGCAGTGCACCTAGCGGGGGGGGCGGTGAGCAGTTCTTC.

This clonotype has only a few counts. This rearrangement joins TRBV7-3 to TRBJ2-7, with 10 bases fitting TRBD1. Germline assignment: CDR1 SGHTA and CDR2 FQGTGA. CDR3 length: 15 residues. The V and J ends lost 5 bases and 3 bases, in that order; junction bases with no gene match: 7. In nucleotides, the CDR3 is TGTGCCAGCAGCCAGACAGGGGGCAGCGGCTACGAGCAGTACTTC. The encoded protein is CASSQTGGSGYEQYF.

The chain couples TRBV15 to TRBJ2-2, with 9 bases matching TRBD2. J lost 6 bases, V lost 4 bases, and 6 bases had no gene match. The germline CDR1 and CDR2 sequences are LNHNV and YYDKDF (reference sequence). The CDR3 consists of 15 residues. The CDR3 DNA sequence: TGTGCCACCAGCAAAGCGGGAGGAAGGTCCGGGGAGCTGTTTTTT. This encodes CATSKAGGRSGELFF.

This clonotype was observed a handful of times. This chain uses TRBV28 with TRBJ2-5, with TRBD2 matching over 10 bases. The ends lost 7 bases at V and 10 bases at J; junction bases unmatched: 15. Per the germline V gene, CDR1 is MDHEN and CDR2 is SYDVKM. The CDR3 is made up of 15 amino acids. The chain's CDR3 is CASTSTGLAGEDQYF. CDR3 DNA: TGTGCCAGCACTTCAACTGGGCTAGCGGGAGAGGACCAGTACTTC.

The chain couples TRBV19 to TRBJ1-2; D might be TRBD1 (5 bases). Germline lookup yields CDR1 LNHDA and CDR2 SQIVND (reference sequence). Trimming left V 0 bases short and J 7 bases short, with 18 bases between. This CDR3 is 16 amino acids long. The CDR3 nucleotides are TGTGCCAGTAGTATAGATCCAAGTGTGTGGGACGCTGGCTACACCTTC. It codes for CASSIDPSVWDAGYTF.

The chain carries TRBV5-6 and TRBJ2-2; no reliable D call. This CDR3 spans 15 amino acids. The germline V gene encodes CDR1 SGHDT and CDR2 YYEEEE. Trimming shortened V by 3 bases and J by 3 bases, and 12 bases separated the two germline ends. This CDR3 is CASSYLHVDTGELFF. CDR3 in DNA: TGTGCCAGCAGCTATTTGCACGTCGACACCGGGGAGCTGTTTTTT.